One and the same sample provided the 14 T cell receptor beta chains below, sequenced in a study of OX40 agonist ivuxolimab in advanced cancers. Repertoires were generated with immunoSEQ multiplex PCR, while TCRdb's copy carries only in-frame clones and drops some. This table holds 80,000 to 90,000 clones, about 86% found once. Material: CD4+ or CD8+ T cells sorted from blood, obtained in a trial of the OX40 agonist ivuxolimab. The receptors were gathered from an adult with an advanced solid tumor such as melanoma, head and neck, liver or kidney cancer.

This clone has just one count. The chain recombines TRBV29-1 with TRBJ2-2; TRBD1 matches 7 bases. Germline CDR1 SQVTM, CDR2 ANQGSEA. The CDR3 runs 14 residues. J lost 4 bases, V lost 6 bases, and 8 bases had no gene match. In DNA, the CDR3 is TGCAGCGTACCTGAGGGGGCGACCACCGGGGAGCTGTTTTTT. Its protein product is CSVPEGATTGELFF.

CDR3 in DNA: TGCGCCAGCAGATATCAGGGGGGCTACAATGAGCAGTTCTTC. Translating gives CASRYQGGYNEQFF. This rearrangement joins TRBV5-1 to TRBJ2-1, with D perhaps matching TRBD1 (7 bases). CDR3 length: 14 amino acids. Trimming stripped 5 bases from V and 3 bases from J, with 12 bases between. Per the germline V gene, CDR1 is SGHRS and CDR2 is YFSETQ.

The chain recombines TRBV7-9 with TRBJ1-1; D not certain. V was shortened by 5 bases and J by 6 bases, with 13 bases between the two germline ends. The CDR3 is 13 amino acids. Germline CDR1 SEHNR, CDR2 FQNEAQ (reference sequence). The CDR3 reads CASSQPSGAEAFF. CDR3 nucleotide sequence: TGTGCCAGCAGCCAGCCGAGTGGAGCTGAAGCTTTCTTT.

A word on this clone: A read error may account for a junction end that differs from germline. The V call is TRBV28, the J call TRBJ1-1; possible D gene TRBD1, 6 bases. Germline loops: CDR1 MDHEN, CDR2 SYDVKM. The CDR3 runs to 11 residues. In DNA, the CDR3 is TGTGCCAGCAGTTGGGACACCGAAGCTTTCTTT. Its protein product is CASSWDTEAFF.

The gene calls are TRBV6-1 and TRBJ1-2; D gene ambiguous. There are 13 residues in the CDR3. Trimming shortened V by 3 bases and J by 2 bases, and 7 bases separated the two germline ends. Germline V gives CDR1 MNHNS, CDR2 SASEGT. Here the CDR3 reads CASSDARNYGYTF. The CDR3 DNA follows: TGTGCCAGCAGTGACGCGAGAAACTATGGCTACACCTTC.

V usage is TRBV5-1 and J usage is TRBJ1-1, with D unresolved. CDR1 is SGHRS, CDR2 YFSETQ, per germline. The V and J ends lost 0 bases and 0 bases respectively, with 12 bases between them. The length of the CDR3 is 16 residues. Here the CDR3 reads CASSLVGGHMNTEAFF. The CDR3 DNA sequence: TGCGCCAGCAGCTTGGTAGGCGGCCACATGAACACTGAAGCTTTCTTT.

The genes are TRBV28 and TRBJ2-3; the match to TRBD2 covers 8 bases. The germline CDR1 and CDR2 sequences are MDHEN and SYDVKM. After removal of 6 bases from V and 2 bases from J, the junction contained 7 bases not matched to a gene. CDR3 length: 15 residues. DNA for the CDR3: TGTGCCAGCAGCATTGGGACTAGAAACACAGATACGCAGTATTTT. Protein sequence: CASSIGTRNTDTQYF.

This clone was seen once. This chain uses TRBV27 with TRBJ2-1; D may match TRBD1 or TRBD2 (5 bases each). V lost 5 bases and J 6 bases, leaving 11 bases between the germline ends. Germline CDR1 is MNHEY and CDR2 is SMNVEV (reference sequence). This CDR3 is built from 13 residues. CDR3 DNA sequence: TGTGCCAGCAGTGAAACGGGGACCAATGAGCAGTTCTTC. As protein: CASSETGTNEQFF.

This clone was detected only a few times. The V and J genes are TRBV9 and TRBJ2-3; TRBD2 matches at 7 bases. Germline V CDR1 and CDR2: SGDLS, YYNGEE. V was pared by 0 bases and J by 4 bases, with 5 bases of the junction left unmatched. The CDR3 is 15 residues long. DNA for the CDR3: TGTGCCAGCAGCGTAGCGGGACTACAAGCAGATACGCAGTATTTT. This codes for CASSVAGLQADTQYF. The full variable domain, with the rest looked up from reference TRBV9 and TRBJ2-3, is DSGVTQTPKHLITATGQRVTLRCSPRSGDLSVYWYQQSLDQGLQFLIQYYNGEERAKGNILERFSAQQFPDLHSELNLSSLELGDSALYFCASSVAGLQADTQYFGPGTRLTVL.

This clone was recorded a few times. This chain joins TRBV29-1 and TRBJ1-1; D ambiguous. Germline CDR1 reads SQVTM; CDR2 reads ANQGSEA. Trimming removed 4 bases from V and 1 base from J, with 10 bases in between. The length of the CDR3 is 13 residues. This chain's CDR3 is CSVVSNTNTEAFF. DNA for the CDR3: TGCAGCGTTGTGTCTAACACGAACACTGAAGCTTTCTTT.

V and J are TRBV27 and TRBJ2-1, with D perhaps TRBD2 (5 bases). The germline gives CDR1 MNHEY, CDR2 SMNVEV (reference sequence). The CDR3 runs to 15 residues. Trimming took 3 bases from V and 1 from J, leaving 10 bases between them. CDR3 region: CASSFSRLSYNEQFF. DNA for the CDR3: TGTGCCAGCAGTTTTTCTCGACTATCCTACAATGAGCAGTTCTTC.

This clone has just a few counts. The J gene is TRBJ1-1, the V gene TRBV5-6; D is unclear. The CDR3 has 11 residues. The germline CDR1 and CDR2 sequences are SGHDT and YYEEEE. The V gene lost 6 bases and the J gene lost 6 bases, with 9 bases spanning the gap. The CDR3 DNA reads as TGTGCCAGCAACTTTGCCGCTGAAGCTTTCTTT. It codes for CASNFAAEAFF.

This clone was recorded only once. The gene calls are TRBV5-4 and TRBJ2-5; the D is unclear. V gave up 1 base and J gave up 6 bases, with 19 bases separating them. The CDR3 totals 16 residues. CDR1 is SGHNT, CDR2 YYREEE, per germline (reference sequence). CDR3 coding DNA: TGTGCCAGCAGCTTGATGGTAGCTGGCCCTGGAAAGACCCAGTACTTC. Protein product: CASSLMVAGPGKTQYF.

V and J are TRBV6-5 and TRBJ1-6, with D hard to call. CDR1 MNHEY and CDR2 SVGAGI come from the germline V gene. V was clipped by 6 bases and J by 8 bases, with 17 bases between them. This CDR3 spans 15 amino acids. The CDR3 reads CASRRESGPYSPLHF. CDR3 bases: TGTGCCAGCAGACGGGAGTCTGGGCCCTATTCACCCCTCCACTTT.